Listed below are T cell receptor beta chains from one sample, sequenced in a study of blood T cells in healthy people across ages. TCRdb processed the 5' RACE reads anew with MiXCR; each CDR3 protein has one entry. The sample includes more than 800,000 distinct CDR3 sequences, about 30% of them seen just once. Sequenced material: blood. The source of these receptors is a woman older than 75 in good health. Each CDR3 is given with its conserved first and last residue. Fields, in order: V gene, J gene, CDR3 length, D gene, CDR3 protein. D genes are given only for firm matches.

TRBV7-2,TRBJ2-3,17,TRBD2,CASSLSLAGGPGDTQYF
TRBV15,TRBJ2-6,15,-,CATSSRYSGANVLTF
TRBV6-6,TRBJ1-1,15,-,CASSYLPGGNTEAFF
TRBV6-5,TRBJ2-7,16,-,CASSFTGGGALYEQYF
TRBV18,TRBJ2-3,16,TRBD2,CASSRAPGLVSDTQYF
TRBV7-2,TRBJ2-1,15,TRBD1,CASSARDSPYNGQFF
TRBV20-1,TRBJ1-2,15,-,CSARRSGEVGYGYTF
TRBV25-1,TRBJ2-7,14,-,CASNEAGPSYEQYF
TRBV7-8,TRBJ1-5,13,-,CASSLEEVQPQHF
TRBV18,TRBJ1-1,13,-,CASSVDTTTEAFF
TRBV3-1,TRBJ2-5,16,-,CASSQGGGLGVKTQYF
TRBV24-1,TRBJ1-1,12,-,CATSDFGGEAFF
TRBV4-3,TRBJ2-5,13,-,CASSQELVETQYF
TRBV18,TRBJ1-2,16,-,CASSEMGGWTNYGYTF
TRBV18,TRBJ1-1,14,-,CASSPGGTSAEAFF
TRBV20-1,TRBJ1-4,15,-,CSASPGARRLEKLFF